A single sample gave rise to the 28 T cell receptor beta chains below, sequenced in a study of blood T cell repertoires in COVID-19. Produced via immunoSEQ multiplex PCR; TCRdb's table is partial and in-frame only. The sample shows approximately 240,000 clones, roughly 82% of them seen only once. The sequencing sample was made of peripheral blood. These receptors were obtained from a woman aged 40 to 55 who had recovered from COVID-19.

The gene calls are TRBV7-2 and TRBJ1-1; tentative D call: TRBD1 (5 bases). This CDR3 spans 14 amino acids. Between the trimmed V and J ends, which lost 1 base and 5 bases, there was a span of 11 bases. CDR1 SGHTA and CDR2 FQGNSA come from the germline V gene. Here the CDR3 reads CASSLGSRDTEAFF. DNA for the CDR3: TGTGCCAGCAGCTTAGGGTCCAGGGATACTGAAGCTTTCTTT. Supplemented by reference TRBV7-2 and TRBJ1-1, the full variable domain reads GAGVSQSPSNKVTEKGKDVELRCDPISGHTALYWYRQSLGQGLEFLIYFQGNSAPDKSGLPSDRFSAERTGGSVSTLTIQRTQQEDSAVYLCASSLGSRDTEAFFGQGTRLTVV.

The CDR3 sequence: CASSQAGQNTEAFF. CDR3 DNA sequence: TGCGCCAGCAGCCAAGCTGGGCAGAACACTGAAGCTTTCTTT. The gene calls are TRBV4-3 and TRBJ1-1, with D uncertain. This CDR3 is 14 amino acids long. Germline loops: CDR1 LGHNA, CDR2 YSLEER. Trimming removed 1 base at V and 1 base at J, with 7 bases between.

With respect to this clone: Other DNA sequences in the same sample also yield this CDR3. The chain uses TRBV19 and TRBJ2-7, with 8 bases aligning to TRBD1. The germline V gene encodes CDR1 LNHDA and CDR2 SQIVND (reference sequence). Trimming took 5 bases from V and 1 from J; bases not matched to a gene: 4. The length of the CDR3 is 14 residues. The CDR3 sequence: CASSLGTGSYEQYF. In DNA, the CDR3 is TGTGCCAGTAGTCTCGGGACAGGATCCTACGAGCAGTACTTC. Looking up the rest from reference TRBV19 and TRBJ2-7 gives the full variable domain: DGGITQSPKYLFRKEGQNVTLSCEQNLNHDAMYWYRQDPGQGLRLIYYSQIVNDFQKGDIAEGYSVSREKKESFPLTVTSAQKNPTAFYLCASSLGTGSYEQYFGPGTRLTVT.

V usage is TRBV10-3 and J usage is TRBJ1-4, with a weak D call TRBD1 (5 bases). With 0 bases removed from V and 7 bases from J, the gap between germline ends came to 12 bases. CDR1 and CDR2 (germline): ENHRY, SYGVKD. This CDR3 has 15 residues. The CDR3 is CAISESQGVSEKLFF. The CDR3 DNA reads TGTGCCATCAGTGAGTCCCAGGGTGTGAGTGAAAAACTGTTTTTT.

The V gene is TRBV3-1 (or the pseudogene TRBV3-2), the J gene TRBJ2-3; 9 bases align to TRBD2. This CDR3 contains 16 residues. Looked up from germline, CDR1 is LGHDT and CDR2 is YNNKEL (reference sequence). The ends lost 1 base at V and 6 bases at J; junction bases unmatched: 8. This CDR3 reads CASSQAPGLAFDTQYF. Written as DNA, the CDR3 is TGTGCCAGCAGCCAAGCACCGGGACTAGCCTTTGATACGCAGTATTTT.

This clone was detected only once. The V and J genes are TRBV28 and TRBJ1-3; 8 positions match TRBD1. This CDR3 is 15 amino acids long. Germline assignment: CDR1 MDHEN and CDR2 SYDVKM. After removal of 5 bases from V and 0 bases from J, the junction contained 3 bases not matched to a gene. The CDR3 coding sequence is TGTGCCAGCAGTAGACAGGGGAGCTCTGGAAACACCATATATTTT. Translating it yields CASSRQGSSGNTIYF.

The V and J genes are TRBV6-5 and TRBJ2-3; 8 positions match TRBD2. Trimming took 3 bases from V and 0 from J; bases not matched to a gene: 5. The germline V gene encodes CDR1 MNHEY and CDR2 SVGAGI. The CDR3 spans 16 residues. The CDR3 DNA reads TGTGCCAGCAGTTATCACGGCGGGAGGAGCACAGATACGCAGTATTTT. Encoded protein: CASSYHGGRSTDTQYF.

The V gene is TRBV4-1, the J gene TRBJ1-6, with D tentatively TRBD1 (6 bases). CDR1 and CDR2 from the germline V gene are MGHRA and YSYEKL. Trimming shortened V by 3 bases and J by 7 bases, and 16 bases separated the two germline ends. The CDR3 contains 16 residues. CDR3 sequence (DNA): TGCGCCAGCAGCCAGGAAACAGGGTCCGGGAATTCACCCCTCCACTTT. It yields the protein CASSQETGSGNSPLHF.

In its sample, this clone was seen once. The chain is built from TRBV7-9 and TRBJ1-6; 9 nucleotides line up with TRBD1. Germline V gene sequence: CDR1 SEHNR, CDR2 FQNEAQ (reference sequence). V trimming: 5 bases; J trimming: 10 bases; junction bases outside the gene matches: 9. This CDR3 comprises 15 residues. The CDR3 spells CASSKGQGTESPLHF. Written as DNA, the CDR3 is TGTGCCAGCAGCAAGGGACAGGGTACAGAATCACCCCTCCACTTT.

This clone has more than one count but fewer than ten. The chain employs TRBV2 and TRBJ1-4; D is ambiguous. This CDR3 region has 13 residues. Germline CDR1 SNHLY, CDR2 FYNNEI. Trimming took 1 base from V and 8 from J, leaving 8 bases between them. DNA of the CDR3: TGTGCCAGCAGTGAAGAGCACGTGGAAAAACTGTTTTTT. It is translated as CASSEEHVEKLFF.

The chain recombines TRBV13 with TRBJ2-3; 12 nucleotides match TRBD2. V trimming: 8 bases; J trimming: 3 bases; junction bases outside the gene matches: 6. Germline lookup yields CDR1 PRHDT and CDR2 FYEKMQ (reference sequence). CDR3 length: 15 residues. The CDR3 reads CASGLLAGGTDTQYF. The DNA of the CDR3 is TGTGCCAGCGGCCTACTAGCGGGGGGAACAGATACGCAGTATTTT.

This sequence joins TRBV12-3 or TRBV12-4 and TRBJ1-2; D gene unclear. The CDR3 spans 11 residues. V dropped 5 bases and J dropped 9 bases, with 10 bases sitting between them. In nucleotides, the CDR3 is TGTGCCAGCAGTACTAGGACGAGCTACACCTTC. Encoded protein: CASSTRTSYTF.

The rearrangement links TRBV6-5 to TRBJ2-4, with 9 bases matching TRBD2. Germline values: CDR1 MNHEY, CDR2 SVGAGI. V was clipped by 7 bases and J by 7 bases; unmatched bases: 2. The CDR3 is 12 amino acids. The CDR3 nucleotides read TGTGCCAGCACCGGGACTAGCAACATTCAGTACTTC. This gives the protein CASTGTSNIQYF.

V usage is TRBV3-1 (or the pseudogene TRBV3-2) and J usage is TRBJ1-2, with 8 nucleotides matching TRBD1. The CDR3 is made up of 14 amino acids. The V segment lost 8 bases and the J segment 2 bases; nucleotides outside the gene matches: 7. Germline values: CDR1 LGHDT, CDR2 YNNKEL (reference sequence). This CDR3 reads CASRNQGANYGYTF. Written as DNA, the CDR3 is TGTGCCAGCCGCAATCAGGGGGCGAACTATGGCTACACCTTC.

This clone was recorded once. This chain uses TRBV7-9 with TRBJ2-7, with D perhaps matching TRBD1 (5 bases). CDR1 SEHNR and CDR2 FQNEAQ come from the germline V gene (reference sequence). V lost 7 bases and J 2 bases, leaving 21 bases between the germline ends. There are 16 residues in the CDR3. CDR3 sequence (DNA): TGTGCCAGCACCCCCGTATCAGGGATTGTCCCCTACGAGCAGTACTTC. Protein product: CASTPVSGIVPYEQYF.

This chain uses TRBV27 with TRBJ1-2, with D tentatively TRBD1 (6 bases). Trimming pared 0 bases from V and 1 base from J, leaving 9 bases between. This CDR3 comprises 15 residues. CDR1 is MNHEY, CDR2 SMNVEV, per germline (reference sequence). In DNA form, the CDR3 reads TGTGCCAGCAGTTTATCAGGCAGGGGTAACTATGGCTACACCTTC. It yields the protein CASSLSGRGNYGYTF.

The chain has TRBV7-9 and TRBJ2-1; 14 bases fit TRBD2. Trimming cost V 8 bases and J 9 bases; bases outside gene matches: 6. Per germline, CDR1 SEHNR and CDR2 FQNEAQ (reference sequence). This CDR3 contains 14 residues. This CDR3 is CASGLAGGPREQFF. CDR3 coding DNA: TGTGCCAGCGGACTAGCGGGGGGCCCCCGTGAGCAGTTCTTC.

CDR3: CASSSRGAEAFF. The DNA of the CDR3 is TGTGCCAGCAGCTCCCGGGGAGCTGAAGCTTTCTTT. V gene TRBV7-9 combines with J gene TRBJ1-1, with D hard to call. The V gene's germline CDR1 is SEHNR and CDR2 FQNEAQ (reference sequence). The V end lost 4 bases, the J end lost 6 bases, and 9 bases lay between the germline ends. The CDR3 is 12 amino acids.

The chain combines TRBV7-9 with TRBJ2-1, with D possibly matching TRBD2 (6 bases). Trimming took 6 bases from V and 5 from J, leaving 17 bases between them. This CDR3 contains 15 residues. CDR1 is SEHNR, CDR2 FQNEAQ, per germline (reference sequence). CDR3 sequence reads: CASRRERVGDNEQFF. DNA for the CDR3: TGTGCCAGCAGGCGGGAAAGGGTGGGCGACAATGAGCAGTTCTTC. Complete variable domain (other parts from reference TRBV7-9 and TRBJ2-1): DTGVSQNPRHKITKRGQNVTFRCDPISEHNRLYWYRQTLGQGPEFLTYFQNEAQLEKSRLLSDRFSAERPKGSFSTLEIQRTEQGDSAMYLCASRRERVGDNEQFFGPGTRLTVL.

This chain links TRBV7-9 with TRBJ1-2, with 10 bases lining up with TRBD1. The CDR3 length is 15 residues. Germline assignment: CDR1 SEHNR and CDR2 FQNEAQ (reference sequence). Trimming at V came to 3 bases and at J to 6 bases, leaving 7 bases not matched to a gene. This chain's CDR3 is CASSLGDRGYDGYTF. The CDR3 coding sequence is TGTGCCAGCAGCTTGGGGGACAGGGGATACGATGGCTACACCTTC.

In its sample, this clone was seen a few times. The chain carries TRBV9 and TRBJ1-2; D is perhaps TRBD1 (6 bases). Trimming took off 3 bases at V and 6 bases at J, with 15 bases between the two ends. Germline V CDR1 and CDR2: SGDLS, YYNGEE. The CDR3 totals 14 residues. The CDR3, as DNA: TGTGCCAGCAGCGGCGCCCGGCACAGGGATGGCTACACCTTC. Encoded protein: CASSGARHRDGYTF. Complete variable domain (other parts from reference TRBV9 and TRBJ1-2): DSGVTQTPKHLITATGQRVTLRCSPRSGDLSVYWYQQSLDQGLQFLIQYYNGEERAKGNILERFSAQQFPDLHSELNLSSLELGDSALYFCASSGARHRDGYTFGSGTRLTVV.

This clone was recorded a few times. This sequence joins TRBV19 and TRBJ1-5, with 8 bases matching TRBD1. V lost 8 bases, J lost 4 bases, and 13 bases stayed unmatched. This CDR3 has 16 residues. Germline V CDR1 and CDR2: LNHDA, SQIVND (reference sequence). This chain's CDR3 is CASHYTGGIGNQPQHF. As DNA, the CDR3 is TGTGCCAGTCACTATACAGGGGGAATTGGGAATCAGCCCCAGCATTTT.

This clone showed up just once. The chain couples TRBV4-3 to TRBJ2-7; 8 nucleotides match TRBD2. The junction had 6 bases not matched to a gene; V was cut back by 1 base and J by 4 bases. Germline CDR1 LGHNA, CDR2 YSLEER. CDR3 length: 15 residues. The CDR3 region is CASSQGTSKDYEQYF. The CDR3 DNA is TGCGCCAGCAGCCAAGGGACTAGCAAGGATTACGAGCAGTACTTC.

This clone showed up many times. The rearrangement joins TRBV5-1 to TRBJ1-1, with 7 bases identical to TRBD1. There are 15 residues in the CDR3. V lost 2 bases, J lost 8 bases, and 12 bases stayed unmatched. Germline CDR1 SGHRS, CDR2 YFSETQ. CDR3 sequence (DNA): TGCGCCAGCAGCTTTTATACAGGGGACCCAAAAGAAGCTTTCTTT. It specifies CASSFYTGDPKEAFF.

The J gene is TRBJ1-5, the V gene TRBV30; tentative D call: TRBD1 (5 bases). CDR1 is GTSNPN, CDR2 SVGIG, per germline (reference sequence). This CDR3 spans 13 amino acids. V was shortened by 4 bases and J by 6 bases, with 13 bases between the two germline ends. The CDR3 reads CAWTRNQGQPQHF. In DNA form, the CDR3 reads TGTGCCTGGACGCGAAACCAGGGTCAGCCCCAGCATTTT.

The chain recombines TRBV7-6 with TRBJ1-3, with 7 bases matching TRBD1. The CDR3 has 18 residues. The ends lost 2 bases at V and 3 bases at J; junction bases unmatched: 13. The germline CDR1 and CDR2 sequences are SGHVS and FNYEAQ. CDR3 bases: TGTGCCAGCAGCTTATATGACAGGGAGGCAGAATATGGAAACACCATATATTTT. Translating it yields CASSLYDREAEYGNTIYF.

V is TRBV5-1 and J is TRBJ1-3; no firm D call. This CDR3 contains 16 residues. The germline CDR1 and CDR2 sequences are SGHRS and YFSETQ. V lost 3 bases to trimming and J lost 2 bases, with 15 bases between them. The CDR3 region is CASSSDPAGTGNTIYF. The CDR3 DNA reads as TGCGCCAGCAGCTCGGACCCCGCGGGTACTGGAAACACCATATATTTT.

The rearrangement joins TRBV18 to TRBJ2-3; D possibly corresponds to TRBD2 (5 bases). Trimming stripped 2 bases from V and 4 bases from J, with 10 bases between. The CDR3 contains 14 residues. Germline CDR1 is KGHSH and CDR2 is LQKENI. The CDR3 sequence: CASSPSYGADTQYF. The CDR3 nucleotides read TGTGCCAGCTCACCAAGTTACGGGGCAGATACGCAGTATTTT.